This TCR beta chain derives from a study of cytomegalovirus exposure and HLA in healthy donors. Findings and limits, study-wide: Generally TCR sequences proved uncommon, though certain public TCRs appeared in numerous donors. In the approximately 130 validation repertoires, more than 85% of cluster scores exceeded 0, per a later analysis.

Separate from the roughly 720-subject first cohort was the approximately 110-subject validation cohort, to which the donors belonged. A note on this clone: Its antigen is undetermined.

Produced via immunoSEQ multiplex PCR; TCRdb's table is partial and in-frame only. The table lists about 130,000 clones, approximately 91% of them singletons. CDR1 GTSNPN and CDR2 SVGIG come from the germline V gene (reference sequence). V lost 2 bases and J 1 base, leaving 11 bases between the germline ends. The CDR3 sequence is 14 residues long. The clonotype comes from a young woman in good health and CMV-seronegative. Input material: PBMCs. This chain connects TRBV30 to TRBJ1-1; D is unresolved. The chain's CDR3 is CAWSPGIQNTEAFF. The CDR3 nucleotides read TGTGCCTGGAGTCCAGGAATCCAGAACACTGAAGCTTTCTTT.